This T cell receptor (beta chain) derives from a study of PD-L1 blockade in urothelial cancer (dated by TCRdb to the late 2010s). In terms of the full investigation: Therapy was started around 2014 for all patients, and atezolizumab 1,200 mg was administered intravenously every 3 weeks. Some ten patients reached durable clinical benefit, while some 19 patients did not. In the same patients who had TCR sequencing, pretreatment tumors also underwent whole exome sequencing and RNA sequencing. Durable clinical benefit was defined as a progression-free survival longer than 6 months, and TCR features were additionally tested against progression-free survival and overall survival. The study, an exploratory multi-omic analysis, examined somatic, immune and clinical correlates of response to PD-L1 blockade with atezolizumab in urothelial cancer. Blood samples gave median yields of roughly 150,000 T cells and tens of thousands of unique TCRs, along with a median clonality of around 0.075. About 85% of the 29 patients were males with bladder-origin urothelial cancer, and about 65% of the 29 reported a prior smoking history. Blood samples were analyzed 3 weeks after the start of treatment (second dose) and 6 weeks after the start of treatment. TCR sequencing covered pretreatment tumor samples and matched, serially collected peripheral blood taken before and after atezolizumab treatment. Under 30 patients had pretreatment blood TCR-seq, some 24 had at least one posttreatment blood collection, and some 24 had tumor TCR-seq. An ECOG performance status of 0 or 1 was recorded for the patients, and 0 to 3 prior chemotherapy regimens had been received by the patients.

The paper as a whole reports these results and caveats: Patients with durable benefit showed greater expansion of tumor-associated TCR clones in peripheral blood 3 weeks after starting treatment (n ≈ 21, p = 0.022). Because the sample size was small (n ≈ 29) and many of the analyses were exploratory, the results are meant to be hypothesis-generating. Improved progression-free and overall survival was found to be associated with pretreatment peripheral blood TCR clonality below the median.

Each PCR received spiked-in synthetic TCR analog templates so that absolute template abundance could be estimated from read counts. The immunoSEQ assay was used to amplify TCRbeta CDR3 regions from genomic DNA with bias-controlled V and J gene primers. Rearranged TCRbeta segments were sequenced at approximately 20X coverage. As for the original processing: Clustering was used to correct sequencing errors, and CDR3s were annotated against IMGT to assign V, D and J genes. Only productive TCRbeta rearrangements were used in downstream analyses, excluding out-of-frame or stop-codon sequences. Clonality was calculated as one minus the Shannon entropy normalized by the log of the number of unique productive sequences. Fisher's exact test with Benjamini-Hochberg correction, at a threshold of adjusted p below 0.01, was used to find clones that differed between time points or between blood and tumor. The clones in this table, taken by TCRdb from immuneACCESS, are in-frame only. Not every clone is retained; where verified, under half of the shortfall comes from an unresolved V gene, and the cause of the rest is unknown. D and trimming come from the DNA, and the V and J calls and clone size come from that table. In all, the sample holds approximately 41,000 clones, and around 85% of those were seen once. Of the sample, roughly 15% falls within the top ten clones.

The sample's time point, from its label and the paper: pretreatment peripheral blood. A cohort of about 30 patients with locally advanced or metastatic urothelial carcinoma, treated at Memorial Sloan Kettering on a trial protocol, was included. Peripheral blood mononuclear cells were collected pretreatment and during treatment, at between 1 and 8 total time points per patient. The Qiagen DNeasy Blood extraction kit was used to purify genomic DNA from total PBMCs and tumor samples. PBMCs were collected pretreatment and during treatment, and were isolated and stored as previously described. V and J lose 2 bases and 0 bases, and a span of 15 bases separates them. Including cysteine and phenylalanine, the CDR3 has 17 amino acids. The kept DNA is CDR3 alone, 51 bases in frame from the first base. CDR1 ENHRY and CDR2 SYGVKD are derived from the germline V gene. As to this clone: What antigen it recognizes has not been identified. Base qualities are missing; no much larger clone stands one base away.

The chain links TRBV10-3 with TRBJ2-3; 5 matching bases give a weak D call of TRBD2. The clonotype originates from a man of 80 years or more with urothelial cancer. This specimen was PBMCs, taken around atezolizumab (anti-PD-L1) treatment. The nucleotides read TGTGCCATCAGTGAGCCGACCGGGATCTTTAGCACAGATACGCAGTATTTT. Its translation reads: CAISEPTGIFSTDTQYF.